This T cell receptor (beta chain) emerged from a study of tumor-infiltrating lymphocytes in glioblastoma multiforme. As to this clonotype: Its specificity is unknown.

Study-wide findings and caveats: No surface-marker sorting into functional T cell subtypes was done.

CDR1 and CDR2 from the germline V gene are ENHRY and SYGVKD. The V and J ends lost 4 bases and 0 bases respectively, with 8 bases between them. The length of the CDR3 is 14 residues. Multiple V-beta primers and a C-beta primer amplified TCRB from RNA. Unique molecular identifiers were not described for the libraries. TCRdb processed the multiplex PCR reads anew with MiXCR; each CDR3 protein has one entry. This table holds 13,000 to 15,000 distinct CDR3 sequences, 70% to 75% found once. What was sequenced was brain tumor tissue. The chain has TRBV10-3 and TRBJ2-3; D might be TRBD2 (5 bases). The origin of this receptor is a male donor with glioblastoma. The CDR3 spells CAISARESTDTQYF. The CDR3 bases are TGTGCCATCAGTGCGAGGGAAAGCACAGATACGCAGTATTTT.